This note documents a single T cell receptor beta chain sequence. This CDR3 has 15 amino acids. Trimming took off 2 bases at V and 3 bases at J, with 17 bases between the two ends. Germline V lookup: CDR1 SQVTM, CDR2 ANQGSEA. This sample was included in a study of T cell responses to AZD1222 COVID-19 vaccine. Profiled with immunoSEQ multiplex PCR; TCRdb holds only in-frame clones, not every one. Among about 120,000 clones listed, 91% were seen once. V gene TRBV29-1 combines with J gene TRBJ2-7; tentative D call: TRBD2 (5 bases). The clonotype was recovered from an adult in good health. This specimen was peripheral blood, taken on day 0 of AZD1222 vaccination. As DNA, the CDR3 is TGCAGCGTTGAATCGGGAAGGGAGTTGAGCTACGAGCAGTACTTC. Translated, it gives CSVESGRELSYEQYF.